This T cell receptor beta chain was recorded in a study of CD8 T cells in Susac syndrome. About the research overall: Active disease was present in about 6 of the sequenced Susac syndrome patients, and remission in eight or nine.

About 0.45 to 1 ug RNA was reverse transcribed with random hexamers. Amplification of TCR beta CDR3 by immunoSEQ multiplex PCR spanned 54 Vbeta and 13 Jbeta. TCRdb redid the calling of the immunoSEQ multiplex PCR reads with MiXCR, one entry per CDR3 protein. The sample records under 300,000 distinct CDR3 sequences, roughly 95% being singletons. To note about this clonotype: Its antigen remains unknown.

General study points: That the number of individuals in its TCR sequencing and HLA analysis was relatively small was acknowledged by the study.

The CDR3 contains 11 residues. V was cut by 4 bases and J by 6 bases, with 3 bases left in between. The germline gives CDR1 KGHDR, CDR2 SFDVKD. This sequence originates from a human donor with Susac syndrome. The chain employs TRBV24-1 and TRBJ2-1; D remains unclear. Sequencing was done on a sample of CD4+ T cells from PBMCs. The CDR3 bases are TGTGCCACCAGTGAACTCAATGAGCAGTTCTTC. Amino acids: CATSELNEQFF.